These 23 T cell receptor beta chains originate from one sample sequenced in a study of blood T cell repertoires in COVID-19. The repertoire was sequenced with immunoSEQ multiplex PCR; TCRdb's copy has only in-frame clones and lacks some. The data contain a few hundred thousand clones, roughly 89% of them seen just once; the ten biggest clones take up approximately 2.3%. What was sequenced was peripheral blood. The receptors originated from a woman aged 55-69 years with COVID-19, enrolled during active disease.

This clone has a single count. Different DNA sequences within this sample yield the same CDR3. The rearrangement links TRBV18 to TRBJ2-7; 7 bases agree with TRBD1. The germline gives CDR1 KGHSH, CDR2 LQKENI. With 5 bases clipped from V and 3 bases from J, the junction kept 1 base outside the gene matches. The CDR3 extends over 12 amino acids. In DNA, the CDR3 is TGTGCCAGCTCAAGGGACAGCTACGAGCAGTACTTC. Protein sequence: CASSRDSYEQYF.

V gene TRBV20-1 combines with J gene TRBJ1-4; maybe TRBD1 (6 bases). Trimming removed 3 bases from V and 4 bases from J, with 12 bases in between. Germline lookup yields CDR1 DFQATT and CDR2 SNEGSKA (reference sequence). The CDR3 spans 14 residues. CDR3 coding DNA: TGCAGTGCTAGTCCGACAGGTCTTAATGAAAAACTGTTTTTT. It codes for CSASPTGLNEKLFF.

V gene TRBV2 combines with J gene TRBJ1-5, with D perhaps TRBD1 (6 bases). Germline CDR1 reads SNHLY; CDR2 reads FYNNEI. V was trimmed by 3 bases and J by 3 bases, leaving 9 bases between them. The CDR3 extends over 14 amino acids. The CDR3: CASSDRGVNQPQHF. The CDR3, as DNA: TGTGCCAGCAGTGACAGGGGAGTCAATCAGCCCCAGCATTTT.

This clone was detected once. The V call is TRBV15, the J call TRBJ1-1, with 7 bases aligning to TRBD1. Germline lookup yields CDR1 LNHNV and CDR2 YYDKDF (reference sequence). The CDR3 spans 15 residues. V trimming: 2 bases; J trimming: 8 bases; junction bases outside the gene matches: 11. The CDR3 bases are TGTGCCACCAGCAGAAGCAGGGTAGGGGGCCAGGAAGCTTTCTTT. Its protein is CATSRSRVGGQEAFF.

J is TRBJ1-1 and V is TRBV7-9, with 8 bases fitting TRBD1. V gave up 0 bases and J gave up 1 base; unmatched junction bases: 4. CDR3 size: 16 residues. Germline V gene sequence: CDR1 SEHNR, CDR2 FQNEAQ (reference sequence). The CDR3 sequence: CASSLAHGQGNTEAFF. DNA of the CDR3: TGTGCCAGCAGCTTAGCGCATGGACAGGGGAACACTGAAGCTTTCTTT.

The chain joins TRBV7-3 to TRBJ1-2; 7 bases align to TRBD1. The CDR3 loop spans 14 amino acids. J lost 10 bases, V lost 2 bases, and 10 bases had no gene match. The germline CDR1 and CDR2 sequences are SGHTA and FQGTGA. The CDR3 region has the DNA TGTGCCAGCAGCTTATGGGGGACAGCGTCTTCCTACACCTTC. This gives the protein CASSLWGTASSYTF.

On this clone: Additional DNA sequences in this sample encode the identical CDR3. The chain carries TRBV6-5 and TRBJ1-1, with TRBD1 as a possible D gene (5 bases). V was clipped by 5 bases and J by 0 bases, with 7 bases between them. Germline values: CDR1 MNHEY, CDR2 SVGAGI. CDR3 length: 13 amino acids. The DNA of the CDR3 is TGTGCCAGCAGTCCCAGGGTGAACACTGAAGCTTTCTTT. The encoded protein is CASSPRVNTEAFF.

The rearrangement joins TRBV2 to TRBJ1-4, with a tentative D call TRBD1 (5 bases). With 7 bases removed from V and 0 bases from J, the gap between germline ends came to 9 bases. The CDR3 totals 14 residues. Germline V gene sequence: CDR1 SNHLY, CDR2 FYNNEI. CDR3 DNA sequence: TGTGCCAGCAAACGGGGGGCAACTAATGAAAAACTGTTTTTT. Amino acid sequence: CASKRGATNEKLFF.

The chain has TRBV9 and TRBJ1-2; the match to TRBD1 covers 8 bases. Germline-derived CDR1 and CDR2 are SGDLS and YYNGEE. This CDR3 has 17 amino acids. V lost 0 bases and J lost 5; bases outside the gene matches: 12. The CDR3 DNA reads as TGTGCCAGCAGCGTAGCTATGTGGGGACAGGCACATTATGGCTACACCTTC. This codes for CASSVAMWGQAHYGYTF. The full variable domain, with the rest looked up from reference TRBV9 and TRBJ1-2, is DSGVTQTPKHLITATGQRVTLRCSPRSGDLSVYWYQQSLDQGLQFLIQYYNGEERAKGNILERFSAQQFPDLHSELNLSSLELGDSALYFCASSVAMWGQAHYGYTFGSGTRLTVV.

V and J are TRBV5-1 and TRBJ2-7; 7 bases line up with TRBD2. CDR1 is SGHRS, CDR2 YFSETQ, per germline. V was clipped by 3 bases and J by 1 base; unmatched bases: 13. The CDR3 extends over 17 amino acids. The CDR3 region is CASSSPGRGDLSYEQYF. CDR3 DNA: TGCGCCAGCAGCTCGCCGGGGAGGGGCGATCTTTCCTACGAGCAGTACTTC.

Written as DNA, the CDR3 is TGTGCCAGCAAACAAGGGGGATGGGACCGGAATGAAAAACTGTTTTTT. Residues: CASKQGGWDRNEKLFF. The chain is built from TRBV2 and TRBJ1-4, with D possibly being TRBD1 (6 bases). V was pared by 7 bases and J by 5 bases, with 20 bases between. The CDR3 totals 16 residues. The germline CDR1 and CDR2 sequences are SNHLY and FYNNEI.

This chain connects TRBV18 to TRBJ1-4, with 12 positions matching TRBD1. CDR1 and CDR2 from the germline V gene are KGHSH and LQKENI. The CDR3 has 16 amino acids. Trimming cost V 2 bases and J 8 bases; bases outside gene matches: 6. The CDR3 region is CASSPGTGGFGEKLFF. CDR3 DNA sequence: TGTGCCAGCTCACCAGGGACAGGGGGCTTCGGGGAAAAACTGTTTTTT.

The chain links TRBV7-2 to TRBJ1-2; tentatively, D is TRBD1 (5 bases). Germline CDR1 is SGHTA and CDR2 is FQGNSA. V shed 10 bases and J shed 0 bases, with 27 bases lying between them. The CDR3 has 18 residues. Here the CDR3 reads CAIPRGGYRAQANYGYTF. The CDR3 nucleotides are TGTGCCATCCCAAGGGGAGGGTATAGGGCCCAAGCTAACTATGGCTACACCTTC.

The chain joins TRBV4-3 to TRBJ1-2, with D uncertain. The CDR3 loop spans 14 amino acids. The ends were cut back, 1 base at V and 8 bases at J, with 14 bases in the middle. Germline lookup yields CDR1 LGHNA and CDR2 YSLEER. The CDR3 reads CASSQVAAAQGYTF. Here the CDR3 DNA reads TGCGCCAGCAGCCAAGTTGCGGCAGCCCAAGGCTACACCTTC.

This sequence joins TRBV5-4 and TRBJ1-3; no reliable D call. V lost 0 bases and J lost 0, with 13 bases in between. The CDR3 has 17 amino acids. Looked up from germline, CDR1 is SGHNT and CDR2 is YYREEE (reference sequence). The CDR3 region is CASSLGAGGYSGNTIYF. In DNA form, the CDR3 reads TGTGCCAGCAGCTTGGGTGCAGGTGGCTACTCTGGAAACACCATATATTTT.

This clone was recorded only once. This chain joins TRBV7-3 and TRBJ2-1; perhaps TRBD2 as D (5 bases). The CDR3 loop spans 14 amino acids. Per germline, CDR1 SGHTA and CDR2 FQGTGA. Deletions cut 1 base from V and 5 bases from J, with 9 bases between. CDR3 DNA: TGTGCCAGCAGCTTAATTCGGGAAAACAATGAGCAGTTCTTC. Protein product: CASSLIRENNEQFF.

V is TRBV19 and J is TRBJ2-1; a weak D match, TRBD2 (5 bases). Germline lookup yields CDR1 LNHDA and CDR2 SQIVND (reference sequence). This CDR3 has 14 amino acids. Trimming removed 5 bases at V and 1 base at J, with 9 bases between. The CDR3 spells CASSPSGSYNEQFF. CDR3 nucleotide sequence: TGTGCCAGTAGTCCCAGCGGTTCCTACAATGAGCAGTTCTTC.

In this sample, this clone turned up a few times. Written as DNA, the CDR3 is TGTGCCAGCAGTCCCCAGAACACTGAAGCTTTCTTT. It yields the protein CASSPQNTEAFF. This rearrangement joins TRBV7-2 to TRBJ1-1, with unresolved D. The CDR3 covers 12 residues. V was cut by 6 bases and J by 1 base, with 6 bases left in between. Germline assignment: CDR1 SGHTA and CDR2 FQGNSA.

CDR3 region: CASSTGALYEQYF. CDR3 sequence (DNA): TGTGCCAGCAGCACAGGGGCTCTCTACGAGCAGTACTTC. The chain employs TRBV6-5 and TRBJ2-7; TRBD1 matches at 7 bases. In germline, CDR1 is MNHEY, CDR2 SVGAGI. V trimming: 6 bases; J trimming: 3 bases; junction bases outside the gene matches: 5. This CDR3 contains 13 residues.

The rearrangement uses TRBV6-5 and TRBJ1-2, with 10 bases matching TRBD1. V shed 6 bases, J shed 7 bases, and the junction held 11 bases outside the gene matches. This CDR3 has 15 amino acids. Germline CDR1 is MNHEY and CDR2 is SVGAGI. The CDR3 bases are TGTGCCAGCAGCGGCCTTACCGGGACAGGGGTTGGCTACACCTTC. Its protein product is CASSGLTGTGVGYTF.

V gene TRBV6-5 combines with J gene TRBJ2-1; TRBD2 agrees at 13 bases. This CDR3 region has 15 residues. The V gene's germline CDR1 is MNHEY and CDR2 SVGAGI. Losses at the gene ends were 4 bases for V and 8 bases for J; bases not matched to a gene: 5. This CDR3 is CASSSGTSGVYEQFF. CDR3 DNA: TGTGCCAGCAGTTCCGGGACTAGCGGGGTCTATGAGCAGTTCTTC.

The V and J genes are TRBV6-1 and TRBJ1-4; D is possibly TRBD1 (6 bases). The ends were cut back, 2 bases at V and 5 bases at J, with 12 bases in the middle. Germline lookup yields CDR1 MNHNS and CDR2 SASEGT. This CDR3 comprises 15 residues. CDR3 DNA sequence: TGTGCCAGCAGTGAATTGGCAGGGGAAAATGAAAAACTGTTTTTT. Protein sequence: CASSELAGENEKLFF.

The chain is built from TRBV2 and TRBJ2-7; maybe TRBD2 (6 bases). Trimming shortened V by 3 bases and J by 6 bases, and 12 bases separated the two germline ends. This CDR3 has 13 residues. CDR1 is SNHLY, CDR2 FYNNEI, per germline. The CDR3: CASSDRGVGEQYF. DNA for the CDR3: TGTGCCAGCAGTGACCGCGGGGTGGGCGAGCAGTACTTC.